This T cell receptor beta chain is from a study of post-analysis software for immune sequencing data. On this clonotype itself: Its antigen is not known.

Tagging with unique molecular identifiers was a feature of the TCR beta cDNA libraries. Input of about 0.9 to 10 million T cells yielded approximately 500,000 cDNA molecules. TCRdb re-derived calls from the PCR reads in MiXCR, one entry per CDR3 protein. The sample gives about 810,000 distinct CDR3 sequences, approximately 57% of which show up once; about 4.8% is in the top ten. Study outcomes and limitations: Elevated frequency relative to controls characterized roughly five TRBV segments in patients, TRBV5-6, TRBV5-1 and TRBV20-1 among them. F measure clustering grouped samples strongly by preparation batch.

CDR3 size: 14 residues. The V end was cut by 8 bases, the J end by 3 bases, with 18 bases between. In germline, CDR1 is SQVTM, CDR2 ANQGSEA. The clonotype comes from a girl aged 5-17 years with multiple sclerosis. Input material: blood. V gene TRBV29-1 combines with J gene TRBJ2-3; D possibly corresponds to TRBD2 (7 bases). DNA of the CDR3: TGCAGCATCCTGGCGGGGGCCCTTACAGATACGCAGTATTTT. Amino acid sequence: CSILAGALTDTQYF.